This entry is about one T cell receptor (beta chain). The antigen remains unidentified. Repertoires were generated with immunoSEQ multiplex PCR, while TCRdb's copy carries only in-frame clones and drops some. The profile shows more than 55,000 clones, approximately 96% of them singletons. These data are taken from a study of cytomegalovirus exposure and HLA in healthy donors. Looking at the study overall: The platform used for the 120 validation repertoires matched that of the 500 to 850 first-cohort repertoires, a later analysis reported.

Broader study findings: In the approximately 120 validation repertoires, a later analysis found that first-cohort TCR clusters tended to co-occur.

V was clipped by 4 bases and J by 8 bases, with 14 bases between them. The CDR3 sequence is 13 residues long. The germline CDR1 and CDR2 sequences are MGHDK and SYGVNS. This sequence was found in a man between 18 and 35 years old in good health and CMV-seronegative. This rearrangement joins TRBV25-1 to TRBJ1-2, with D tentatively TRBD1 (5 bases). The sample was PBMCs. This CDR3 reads CASSGAGTTGYTF. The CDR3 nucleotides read TGTGCCAGCAGTGGAGCCGGGACTACGGGCTACACCTTC.